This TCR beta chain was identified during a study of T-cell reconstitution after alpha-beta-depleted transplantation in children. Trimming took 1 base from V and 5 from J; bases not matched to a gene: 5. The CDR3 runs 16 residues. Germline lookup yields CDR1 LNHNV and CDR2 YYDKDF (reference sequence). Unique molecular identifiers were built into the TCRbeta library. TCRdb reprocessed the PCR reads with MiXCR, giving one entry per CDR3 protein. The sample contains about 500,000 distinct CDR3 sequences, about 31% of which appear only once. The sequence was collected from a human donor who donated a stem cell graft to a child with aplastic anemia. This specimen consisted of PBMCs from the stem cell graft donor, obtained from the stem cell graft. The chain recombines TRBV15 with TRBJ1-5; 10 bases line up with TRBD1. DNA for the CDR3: TGTGCCACCAGCAGAGGTGCTGGGACAGGGGATCAGCCCCAGCATTTT. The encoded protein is CATSRGAGTGDQPQHF. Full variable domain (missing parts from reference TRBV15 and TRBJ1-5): DAMVIQNPRYQVTQFGKPVTLSCSQTLNHNVMYWYQQKSSQAPKLLFHYYDKDFNNEADTPDNFQSRRPNTSFCFLDIRSPGLGDTAMYLCATSRGAGTGDQPQHFGDGTRLSIL.